This T cell receptor beta chain was captured by sequencing in a study of neurological immune-mediated disorders. From the 5' RACE reads, TCRdb called clonotypes with MiXCR, one entry per CDR3 protein. The sample lists 15,000 to 20,000 distinct CDR3 sequences; about 30% were seen once. The CDR3 contains 16 residues. V shed 5 bases, J shed 4 bases, and the junction held 11 bases outside the gene matches. From germline, CDR1 is GTSNPN and CDR2 SVGIG (reference sequence). This clonotype was detected only a few times. This chain uses TRBV30 with TRBJ1-6; 7 nucleotides line up with TRBD1. The sequenced material came from PBMCs. The clonotype was recovered from a man over 45 with HTLV-1-associated myelopathy (HAM/TSP). CDR3 in DNA: TGTGCCTGGCAGAACCGGGACAGCGATTATAATTCACCCCTCCACTTT. Translation gives CAWQNRDSDYNSPLHF.